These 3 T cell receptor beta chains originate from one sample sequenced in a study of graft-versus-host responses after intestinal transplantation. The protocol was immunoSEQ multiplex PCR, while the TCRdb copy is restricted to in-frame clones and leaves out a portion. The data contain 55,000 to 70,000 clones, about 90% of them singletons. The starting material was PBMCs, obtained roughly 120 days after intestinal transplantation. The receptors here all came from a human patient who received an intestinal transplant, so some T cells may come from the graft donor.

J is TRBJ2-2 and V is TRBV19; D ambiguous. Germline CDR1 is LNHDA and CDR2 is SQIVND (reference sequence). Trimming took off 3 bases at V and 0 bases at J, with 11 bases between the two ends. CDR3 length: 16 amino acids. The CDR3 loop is CASSILITANTGELFF. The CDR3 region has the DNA TGTGCCAGTAGTATTCTCATAACCGCGAACACCGGGGAGCTGTTTTTT. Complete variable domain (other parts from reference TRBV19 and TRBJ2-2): DGGITQSPKYLFRKEGQNVTLSCEQNLNHDAMYWYRQDPGQGLRLIYYSQIVNDFQKGDIAEGYSVSREKKESFPLTVTSAQKNPTAFYLCASSILITANTGELFFGEGSRLTVL.

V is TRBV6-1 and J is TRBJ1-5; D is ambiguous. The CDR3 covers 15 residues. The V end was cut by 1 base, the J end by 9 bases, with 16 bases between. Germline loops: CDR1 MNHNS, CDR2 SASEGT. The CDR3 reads CASSEGLGPGRPQHF. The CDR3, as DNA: TGTGCCAGCAGTGAAGGACTTGGGCCGGGGAGGCCCCAGCATTTT.

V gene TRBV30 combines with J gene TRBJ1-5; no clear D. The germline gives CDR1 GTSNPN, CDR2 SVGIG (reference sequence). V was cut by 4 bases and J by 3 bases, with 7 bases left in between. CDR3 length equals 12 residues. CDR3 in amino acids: CAWNSLNQPQHF. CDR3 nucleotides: TGTGCCTGGAACAGCCTCAATCAGCCCCAGCATTTT.